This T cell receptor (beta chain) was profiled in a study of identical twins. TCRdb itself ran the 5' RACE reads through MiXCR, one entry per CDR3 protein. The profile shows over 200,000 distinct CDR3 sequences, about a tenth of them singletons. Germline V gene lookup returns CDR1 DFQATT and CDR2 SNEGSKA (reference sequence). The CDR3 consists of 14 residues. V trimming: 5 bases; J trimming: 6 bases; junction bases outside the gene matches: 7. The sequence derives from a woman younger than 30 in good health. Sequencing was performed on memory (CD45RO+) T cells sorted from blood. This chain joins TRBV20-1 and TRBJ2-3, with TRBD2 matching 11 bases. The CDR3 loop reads CSALTSGAVDTQYF. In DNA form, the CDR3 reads TGCAGTGCTCTGACTAGCGGGGCTGTGGATACGCAGTATTTT.